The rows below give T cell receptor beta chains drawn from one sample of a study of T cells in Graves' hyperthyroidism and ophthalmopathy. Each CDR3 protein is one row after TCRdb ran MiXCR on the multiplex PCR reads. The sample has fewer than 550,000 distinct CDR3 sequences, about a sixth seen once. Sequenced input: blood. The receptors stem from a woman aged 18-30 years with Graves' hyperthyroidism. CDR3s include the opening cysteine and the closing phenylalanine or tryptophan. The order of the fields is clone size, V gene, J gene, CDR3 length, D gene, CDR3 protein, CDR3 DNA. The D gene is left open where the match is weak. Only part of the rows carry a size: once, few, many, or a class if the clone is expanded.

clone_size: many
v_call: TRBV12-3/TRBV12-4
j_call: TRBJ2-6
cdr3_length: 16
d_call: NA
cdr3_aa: CASSLQGLSGANVLTF
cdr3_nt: TGTGCCAGCAGTTTGCAGGGACTCTCTGGGGCCAACGTCCTGACTTTC

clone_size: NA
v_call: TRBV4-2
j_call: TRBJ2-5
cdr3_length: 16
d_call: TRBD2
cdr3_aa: CASSQGSSGGAETQYF
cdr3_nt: TGTGCCAGCAGCCAAGGTTCTAGCGGGGGGGCCGAGACCCAGTACTTC

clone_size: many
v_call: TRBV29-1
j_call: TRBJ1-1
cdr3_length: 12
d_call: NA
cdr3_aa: CSVGIIGTEAFF
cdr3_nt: TGCAGCGTGGGGATCATCGGGACTGAAGCTTTCTTT

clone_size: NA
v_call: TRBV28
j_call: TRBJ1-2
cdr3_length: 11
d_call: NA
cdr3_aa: CASRGYMGYTF
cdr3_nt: TGTGCCAGCAGAGGTTATATGGGCTACACCTTC

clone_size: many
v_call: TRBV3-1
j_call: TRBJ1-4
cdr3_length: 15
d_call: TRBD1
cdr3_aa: CASSQSDRGGEKLFF
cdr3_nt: TGTGCCAGCAGCCAGAGTGACAGGGGGGGTGAAAAACTGTTTTTT

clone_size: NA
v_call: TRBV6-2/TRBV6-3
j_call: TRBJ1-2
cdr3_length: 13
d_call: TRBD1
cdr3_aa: CASSPQGAHGYTF
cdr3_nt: TGTGCCAGCAGCCCCCAGGGGGCCCATGGCTACACCTTC

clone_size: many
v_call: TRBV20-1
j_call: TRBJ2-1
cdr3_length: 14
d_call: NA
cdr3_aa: CSAQRVAAYNEQFF
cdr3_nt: TGCAGTGCCCAGAGAGTAGCGGCTTACAATGAGCAGTTCTTC

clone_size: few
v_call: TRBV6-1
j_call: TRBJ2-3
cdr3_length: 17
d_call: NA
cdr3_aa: CASIFSRPGTSTDTQYF
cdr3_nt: TGTGCCAGCATCTTCTCCAGACCGGGTACTAGCACAGATACGCAGTATTTT

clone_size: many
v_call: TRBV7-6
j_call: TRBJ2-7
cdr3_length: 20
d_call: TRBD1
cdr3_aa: CASSLVGPGQSFKFGYEQYF
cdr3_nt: TGTGCCAGCAGCTTAGTGGGTCCGGGACAGTCCTTCAAGTTTGGTTACGAGCAGTACTTC

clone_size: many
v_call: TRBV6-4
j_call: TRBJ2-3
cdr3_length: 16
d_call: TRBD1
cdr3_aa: CASSLQQGSSTDTQYF
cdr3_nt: TGTGCCAGCAGTTTGCAACAGGGGAGCAGCACAGATACGCAGTATTTT

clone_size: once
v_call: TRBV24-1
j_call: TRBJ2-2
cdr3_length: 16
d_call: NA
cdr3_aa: CATSDGGRSRGGELFF
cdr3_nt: TGTGCCACCAGTGATGGGGGCAGGAGTCGTGGCGGGGAGCTGTTTTTT

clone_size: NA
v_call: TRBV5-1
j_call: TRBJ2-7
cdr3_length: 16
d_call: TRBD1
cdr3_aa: CASSLKPGTGSYEQYF
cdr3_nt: TGCGCCAGCAGCTTGAAACCCGGGACAGGGTCCTACGAGCAGTACTTC

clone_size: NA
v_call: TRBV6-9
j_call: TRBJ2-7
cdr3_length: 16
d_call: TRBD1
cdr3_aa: CASSSTPGTATYEQYF
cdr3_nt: TGTGCCAGCAGTTCCACTCCCGGGACAGCGACCTACGAGCAGTACTTC

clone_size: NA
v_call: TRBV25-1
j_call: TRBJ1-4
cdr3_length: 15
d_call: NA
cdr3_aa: CASSDGTPTNEKLFF
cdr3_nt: TGTGCCAGCAGTGATGGAACCCCAACTAATGAAAAACTGTTTTTT

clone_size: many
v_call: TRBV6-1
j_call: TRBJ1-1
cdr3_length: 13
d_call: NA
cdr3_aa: CASTLTGILEAFF
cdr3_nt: TGTGCCAGCACCTTAACAGGGATCCTTGAAGCTTTCTTT

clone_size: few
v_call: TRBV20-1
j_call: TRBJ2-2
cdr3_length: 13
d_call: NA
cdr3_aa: CSAGGANTGELFF
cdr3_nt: TGCAGTGCGGGCGGGGCGAACACCGGGGAGCTGTTTTTT

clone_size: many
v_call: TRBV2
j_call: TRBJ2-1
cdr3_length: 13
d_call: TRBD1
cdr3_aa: CASSPETGNEQFF
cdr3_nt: TGTGCCAGCAGCCCCGAGACAGGGAATGAGCAGTTCTTC

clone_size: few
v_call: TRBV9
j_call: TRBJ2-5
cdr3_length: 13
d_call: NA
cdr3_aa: CASSPGKERRQYF
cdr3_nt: TGTGCCAGCAGCCCCGGCAAGGAGAGAAGGCAGTACTTC

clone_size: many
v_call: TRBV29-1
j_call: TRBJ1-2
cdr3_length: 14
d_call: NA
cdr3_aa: CSAAPGLREYGYTF
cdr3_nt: TGCAGCGCCGCACCCGGACTCCGGGAGTATGGCTACACCTTC

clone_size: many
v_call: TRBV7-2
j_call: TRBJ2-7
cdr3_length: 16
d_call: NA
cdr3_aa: CASSLIGIPTLYEQYF
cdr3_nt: TGTGCCAGCAGCTTAATCGGGATTCCTACACTTTACGAGCAGTACTTC

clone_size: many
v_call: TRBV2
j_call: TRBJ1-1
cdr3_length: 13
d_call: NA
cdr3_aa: CASSYGRETEAFF
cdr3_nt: TGTGCCAGCAGCTACGGCAGGGAGACTGAAGCTTTCTTT

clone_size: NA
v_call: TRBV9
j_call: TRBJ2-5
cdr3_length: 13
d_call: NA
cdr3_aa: CASLPDSGETQYF
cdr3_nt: TGTGCCAGCCTCCCGGATTCCGGGGAGACCCAGTACTTC

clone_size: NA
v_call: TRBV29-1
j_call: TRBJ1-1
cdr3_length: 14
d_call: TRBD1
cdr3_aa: CSVDRGPMNTEAFF
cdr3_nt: TGCAGCGTTGACAGGGGGCCAATGAACACTGAAGCTTTCTTT

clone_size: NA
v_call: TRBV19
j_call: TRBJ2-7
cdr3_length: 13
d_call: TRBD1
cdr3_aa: CASSMTGGYEQYF
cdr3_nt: TGTGCCAGTAGTATGACAGGGGGCTACGAGCAGTACTTC

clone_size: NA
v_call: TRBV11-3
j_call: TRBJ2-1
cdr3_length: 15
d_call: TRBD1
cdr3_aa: CASSTRDRGYNEQFF
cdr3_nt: TGTGCCAGCAGCACGCGGGACAGGGGTTACAATGAGCAGTTCTTC

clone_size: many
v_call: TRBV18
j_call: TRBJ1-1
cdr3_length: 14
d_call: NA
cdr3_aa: CASSSYDENTEAFF
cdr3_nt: TGTGCCAGCTCAAGCTACGACGAAAACACTGAAGCTTTCTTT

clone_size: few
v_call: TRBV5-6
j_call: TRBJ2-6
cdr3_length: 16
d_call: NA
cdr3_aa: CASNLRIVSGANVLTF
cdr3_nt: TGTGCCAGCAACCTACGTATAGTCTCTGGGGCCAACGTCCTGACTTTC

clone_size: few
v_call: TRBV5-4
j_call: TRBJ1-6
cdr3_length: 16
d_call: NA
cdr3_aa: CASSLERTGLGSPLHF
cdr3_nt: TGTGCCAGCAGCTTGGAGAGGACGGGATTAGGGTCACCCCTCCACTTT